Below are 24 T cell receptor beta chains sequenced from a single sample in a study of beta chain features in type 1 diabetes. Study results and limitations: Across all four CD4+ subsets, people with type 1 diabetes showed modestly shorter TCRB CDR3s.

These receptors lack a known antigen. Reverse transcription of all isolated RNA meant that expressed TCRB transcripts were sequenced. Sequencing used immunoSEQ multiplex PCR; TCRdb keeps in-frame clones, though not all of them. The repertoire has 680,000 or so clones, 13% of them found once; the top ten carry approximately 0.021%. The specimen sequenced was naive CD4+ T cells from blood. These receptors were obtained from a man between 18 and 35 years old with type 1 diabetes.

This clone has a handful of counts. The chain links TRBV10-3 to TRBJ1-3, with D tentatively TRBD1 (5 bases). Trimming removed 6 bases at V and 2 bases at J, with 11 bases between. CDR1 ENHRY and CDR2 SYGVKD come from the germline V gene. The CDR3 sequence is 14 residues long. CDR3: CAIRAGTTGNTIYF. CDR3 nucleotide sequence: TGTGCCATCAGGGCTGGGACTACTGGAAACACCATATATTTT.

The chain employs TRBV5-6 and TRBJ1-5, with TRBD1 identical over 7 bases. The CDR3 has 15 amino acids. Germline V gene sequence: CDR1 SGHDT, CDR2 YYEEEE. J gave up 4 bases and V 2 bases, and 6 bases lay outside the gene matches. CDR3 sequence (DNA): TGTGCCAGCAGCTTTGTGGGACAGCCGAATCAGCCCCAGCATTTT. Translated, it gives CASSFVGQPNQPQHF. Looking up the rest from reference TRBV5-6 and TRBJ1-5 gives the full variable domain: DAGVTQSPTHLIKTRGQQVTLRCSPKSGHDTVSWYQQALGQGPQFIFQYYEEEERQRGNFPDRFSGHQFPNYSSELNVNALLLGDSALYLCASSFVGQPNQPQHFGDGTRLSIL.

The chain recombines TRBV18 with TRBJ1-2; 9 positions match TRBD1. This CDR3 has 14 amino acids. Losses at the gene ends were 2 bases for V and 8 bases for J; bases not matched to a gene: 6. Germline loops: CDR1 KGHSH, CDR2 LQKENI. Written as DNA, the CDR3 is TGTGCCAGCTCACCAGGCGGGACAGGGTACGGCTACACCTTC. It specifies CASSPGGTGYGYTF.

The CDR3 DNA sequence: TGTGCCAGCAGTTCCACAAGGGGGATTGCTGAAGCTTTCTTT. This sequence encodes CASSSTRGIAEAFF. The chain carries TRBV28 and TRBJ1-1; possibly TRBD1 for D (6 bases). Trimming removed 4 bases at V and 6 bases at J, with 15 bases between. This CDR3 is 14 amino acids long. The germline V gene has CDR1 MDHEN and CDR2 SYDVKM.

The genes are TRBV18 and TRBJ2-4; D possibly uses TRBD1 or TRBD2 (6 bases each). Germline V gene sequence: CDR1 KGHSH, CDR2 LQKENI. The germline V and J ends were trimmed by 8 bases and 6 bases, with 20 bases remaining between them. This CDR3 spans 15 amino acids. CDR3 sequence: CASTTTGGRGNIQYF. CDR3 coding DNA: TGTGCCAGCACTACGACAGGAGGGCGTGGAAACATTCAGTACTTC.

This clone was detected a few times. The chain combines TRBV9 with TRBJ2-2; the D gene is possibly TRBD2 (6 bases). V lost 0 bases, J lost 8 bases, and 11 bases lay in between. This CDR3 spans 14 amino acids. Germline CDR1 is SGDLS and CDR2 is YYNGEE. The CDR3 sequence is CASSVETSSGELFF. The CDR3 DNA sequence: TGTGCCAGCAGCGTAGAGACTAGTTCTGGGGAGCTGTTTTTT.

With respect to this clone: Other DNA sequences in this sample translate to the same CDR3. The chain couples TRBV5-1 to TRBJ1-1, with D uncertain. Germline lookup yields CDR1 SGHRS and CDR2 YFSETQ. Deletions cut 1 base from V and 7 bases from J, with 11 bases between. This CDR3 is 13 amino acids long. As DNA, the CDR3 is TGCGCCAGCAGCTTGAGCGGGGAAGGTGAAGCTTTCTTT. Its translation: CASSLSGEGEAFF.

CDR3 sequence (DNA): TGTGCCAGCGACAGGGCGAGCGGTGAAGCTTTCTTT. This codes for CASDRASGEAFF. This sequence joins TRBV30 and TRBJ1-1, with 7 bases matching TRBD1. V shed 8 bases and J 7 bases; nucleotides not matched to a gene: 10. This CDR3 is 12 amino acids long. CDR1 is GTSNPN and CDR2 is SVGIG in the germline V gene (reference sequence).

Only a few counts were recorded for this clone. The CDR3 reads CASSLQRNEQYF. CDR3 coding DNA: TGTGCCAGCAGCTTACAGCGCAACGAGCAGTACTTC. This chain connects TRBV7-9 to TRBJ2-7; D unresolved. Germline CDR1 reads SEHNR; CDR2 reads FQNEAQ (reference sequence). V was pared by 2 bases and J by 5 bases, with 7 bases between. The CDR3 runs 12 residues.

This rearrangement joins TRBV27 to TRBJ2-3; 8 bases are shared with TRBD1. CDR1 is MNHEY, CDR2 SMNVEV, per germline (reference sequence). This CDR3 contains 15 residues. The V and J ends lost 5 bases and 2 bases, in that order; junction bases with no gene match: 6. The CDR3 DNA reads as TGTGCCAGCAGTCTTAACAGGGGGGCCACAGATACGCAGTATTTT. Translation gives CASSLNRGATDTQYF.

This clone was seen a handful of times. The CDR3 DNA follows: TGTGCCAGCAGCTCGCCCCGGCGGGCAGGGCGGAAAAACATTCAGTACTTC. This encodes CASSSPRRAGRKNIQYF. The chain carries TRBV7-9 and TRBJ2-4; either TRBD1 or TRBD2 may supply D (5 bases each). Germline assignment: CDR1 SEHNR and CDR2 FQNEAQ (reference sequence). The CDR3 consists of 17 residues. The V end lost 4 bases, the J end lost 4 bases, and 20 bases lay between the germline ends.

The rearrangement links TRBV6-5 to TRBJ1-1; 8 bases map to TRBD1. The CDR3 length is 14 residues. The junction had 4 bases not matched to a gene; V was cut back by 6 bases and J by 1 base. CDR1 and CDR2 (germline): MNHEY, SVGAGI. The CDR3, as DNA: TGTGCCAGCAGCAGGGGGCTACGGAACACTGAAGCTTTCTTT. Translation: CASSRGLRNTEAFF.

This chain links TRBV2 with TRBJ2-2; TRBD2 matches at 7 bases. After removal of 6 bases from V and 6 bases from J, the junction contained 10 bases not matched to a gene. The CDR3 loop spans 15 amino acids. Germline V gives CDR1 SNHLY, CDR2 FYNNEI. CDR3 sequence (DNA): TGTGCCAGCAGGCAGCGGGGCACGGGGTCCGGGGAGCTGTTTTTT. Protein: CASRQRGTGSGELFF.

The genes are TRBV5-8 and TRBJ1-5; D unresolved. The CDR3 is 14 residues long. Per germline, CDR1 SGHTS and CDR2 YDEGEE. The V and J ends lost 4 bases and 5 bases respectively, with 13 bases between them. CDR3 sequence: CASSTAGFYQPQHF. CDR3 DNA: TGTGCCAGCAGCACCGCAGGATTTTATCAGCCCCAGCATTTT. The entire variable domain, with the rest obtained from reference TRBV5-8 and TRBJ1-5, is as follows: EAGVTQSPTHLIKTRGQQATLRCSPISGHTSVYWYQQALGLGLQFLLWYDEGEERNRGNFPPRFSGRQFPNYSSELNVNALELEDSALYLCASSTAGFYQPQHFGDGTRLSIL.

This clone came up a few times. The rearrangement joins TRBV15 to TRBJ2-7; D is uncertain. Germline-derived CDR1 and CDR2 are LNHNV and YYDKDF (reference sequence). The CDR3 runs to 14 residues. Trimming shortened V by 0 bases and J by 7 bases, and 13 bases separated the two germline ends. The CDR3 DNA is TGTGCCACCAGCAGAGATAGAGTAGTGGAAGAGCAGTACTTC. Its translation is CATSRDRVVEEQYF.

The chain carries TRBV7-2 and TRBJ2-7; D call uncertain. The CDR3 loop spans 12 amino acids. V lost 5 bases and J 0 bases, leaving 5 bases between the germline ends. Germline CDR1 reads SGHTA; CDR2 reads FQGNSA. The CDR3 protein is CASSAYSYEQYF. The CDR3 bases are TGTGCCAGCAGCGCCTACTCCTACGAGCAGTACTTC.

The V gene is TRBV11-1, the J gene TRBJ2-1, with D perhaps TRBD2 (5 bases). The CDR3 sequence is 12 residues long. V was trimmed by 3 bases and J by 9 bases, leaving 9 bases between them. Germline V CDR1 and CDR2: SGHAT, FQDESV (reference sequence). This chain's CDR3 is CASSFSLAEQFF. CDR3 bases: TGTGCCAGCAGCTTCAGTCTAGCTGAGCAGTTCTTC.

This clone was detected only a few times. CDR3 sequence: CASSLVPGIDEQYF. CDR3 sequence (DNA): TGTGCCAGCAGCTTAGTTCCGGGAATCGACGAGCAGTACTTC. The V call is TRBV7-9, the J call TRBJ2-7; the D gene is possibly TRBD2 (5 bases). Looked up from germline, CDR1 is SEHNR and CDR2 is FQNEAQ (reference sequence). The CDR3 covers 14 residues. The V and J ends lost 1 base and 5 bases respectively, with 12 bases between them. The entire variable domain, with the rest obtained from reference TRBV7-9 and TRBJ2-7, is as follows: DTGVSQNPRHKITKRGQNVTFRCDPISEHNRLYWYRQTLGQGPEFLTYFQNEAQLEKSRLLSDRFSAERPKGSFSTLEIQRTEQGDSAMYLCASSLVPGIDEQYFGPGTRLTVT.

This clone has just a few counts. The chain has TRBV5-1 and TRBJ2-7, with 7 positions matching TRBD1. Germline trimming cut 4 bases from V and 0 bases from J; bases unmatched to any gene: 7. Germline lookup yields CDR1 SGHRS and CDR2 YFSETQ. CDR3 length equals 15 residues. CDR3 nucleotide sequence: TGCGCCAGCAGCACTGACAGGGAGAGCTCCTACGAGCAGTACTTC. Translating gives CASSTDRESSYEQYF.

This clone came up a few times. The genes are TRBV2 and TRBJ1-1; 9 bases align to TRBD1. CDR1 and CDR2 from the germline V gene are SNHLY and FYNNEI. V lost 4 bases, J lost 5 bases, and 8 bases stayed unmatched. The CDR3 extends over 15 amino acids. CDR3 DNA: TGTGCCAGCAGTGGAAATACAGGGGGCGGAACTGAAGCTTTCTTT. It translates to CASSGNTGGGTEAFF.

This clone was counted between two and nine times. This sequence joins TRBV30 and TRBJ2-5, with a tentative D call TRBD1 (5 bases). The CDR3 sequence is 14 residues long. Deletions cut 2 bases from V and 1 base from J, with 11 bases between. The V gene's germline CDR1 is GTSNPN and CDR2 SVGIG (reference sequence). DNA for the CDR3: TGTGCCTGGAGTCCAGGGTCTCTCCAAGAGACCCAGTACTTC. It translates to CAWSPGSLQETQYF.

This clone was counted only a few times. This chain uses TRBV2 with TRBJ1-2, with TRBD1 matching 11 bases. The CDR3 runs to 13 residues. Germline V gene sequence: CDR1 SNHLY, CDR2 FYNNEI. J lost 8 bases, V lost 8 bases, and 7 bases had no gene match. The CDR3 is CASSSGQGGGYTF. The CDR3 region has the DNA TGTGCCAGCTCCTCGGGACAGGGGGGAGGCTACACCTTC.

This clone occurred a few times. V usage is TRBV28 and J usage is TRBJ1-2; D ambiguous. V lost 2 bases to trimming and J lost 2 bases, with 9 bases between them. CDR3 length: 14 residues. Germline assignment: CDR1 MDHEN and CDR2 SYDVKM. The CDR3 protein is CASSLPGENYGYTF. CDR3 bases: TGTGCCAGCAGTTTACCCGGGGAGAACTATGGCTACACCTTC.

V is TRBV19 and J is TRBJ1-1, with D perhaps matching TRBD1 (5 bases). The CDR3 spans 14 residues. Germline values: CDR1 LNHDA, CDR2 SQIVND (reference sequence). Trimming took off 5 bases at V and 4 bases at J, with 14 bases between the two ends. The CDR3 DNA follows: TGTGCCAGTAGTTCCCGTGGGGGGGTCACTGAAGCTTTCTTT. Amino acid sequence: CASSSRGGVTEAFF.